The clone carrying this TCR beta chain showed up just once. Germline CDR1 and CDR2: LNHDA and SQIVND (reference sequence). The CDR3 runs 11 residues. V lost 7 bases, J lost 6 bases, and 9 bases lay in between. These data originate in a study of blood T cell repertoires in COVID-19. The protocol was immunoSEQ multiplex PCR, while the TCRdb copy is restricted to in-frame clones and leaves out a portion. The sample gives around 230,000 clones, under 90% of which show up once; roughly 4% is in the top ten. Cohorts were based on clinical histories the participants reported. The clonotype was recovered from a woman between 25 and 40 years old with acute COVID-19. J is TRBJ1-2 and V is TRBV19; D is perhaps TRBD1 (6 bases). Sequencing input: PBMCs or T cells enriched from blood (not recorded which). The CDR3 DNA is TGTGCCAGTACTAAGGGGGATGGCTACACCTTC. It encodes CASTKGDGYTF.